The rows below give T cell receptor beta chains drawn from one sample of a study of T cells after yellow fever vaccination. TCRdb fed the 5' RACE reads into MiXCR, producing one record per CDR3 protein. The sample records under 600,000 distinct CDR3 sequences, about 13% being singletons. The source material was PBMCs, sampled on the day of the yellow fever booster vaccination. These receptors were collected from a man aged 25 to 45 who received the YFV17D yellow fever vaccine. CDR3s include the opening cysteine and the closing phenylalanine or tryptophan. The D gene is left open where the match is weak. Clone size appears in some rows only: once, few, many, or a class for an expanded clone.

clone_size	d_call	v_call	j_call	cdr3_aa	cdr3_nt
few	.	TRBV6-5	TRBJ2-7	CASSYYRGPYEQYF	TGTGCCAGCAGTTACTATCGGGGTCCCTACGAGCAGTACTTC
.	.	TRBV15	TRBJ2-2	CAISNTGRRVAGELFF	TGTGCCATCAGCAATACAGGGCGTCGGGTAGCCGGGGAGCTGTTTTTT
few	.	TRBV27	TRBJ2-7	CASSLAADHEQYF	TGTGCCAGCAGTTTAGCGGCAGACCACGAGCAGTACTTC
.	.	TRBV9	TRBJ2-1	CASSVDGDIYNEQFF	TGTGCCAGCAGCGTAGATGGGGACATCTACAATGAGCAGTTCTTC
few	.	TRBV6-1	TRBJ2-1	CASGGLSSYNEQFF	TGTGCCAGCGGGGGTTTGAGCTCCTACAATGAGCAGTTCTTC
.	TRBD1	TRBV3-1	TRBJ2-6	CASSQNRDRASGANVLTF	TGTGCCAGCAGCCAAAACCGGGACAGGGCCTCTGGGGCCAACGTCCTGACTTTC
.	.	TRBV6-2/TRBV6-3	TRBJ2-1	CASSYGGIDLRDEQFF	TGTGCCAGCAGTTACGGGGGTATAGACTTACGTGATGAGCAGTTCTTC
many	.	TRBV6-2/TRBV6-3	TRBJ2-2	CASSSSESTGELFF	TGTGCCAGCAGTAGTAGCGAGAGCACCGGGGAGCTGTTTTTT
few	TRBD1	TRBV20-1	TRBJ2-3	CSARPGQDTQYF	TGCAGTGCTAGACCGGGACAGGATACGCAGTATTTT
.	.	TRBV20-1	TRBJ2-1	CSARDSSNLYNEQFF	TGCAGTGCTAGAGATAGTTCTAATCTCTACAATGAGCAGTTCTTC
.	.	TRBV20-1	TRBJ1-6	CSAGLWLRDSPLHF	TGCAGTGCTGGCCTTTGGTTAAGGGATTCACCCCTCCACTTT
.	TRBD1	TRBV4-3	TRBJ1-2	CASSQGTKGDRVYYGYTF	TGCGCCAGCAGCCAAGGGACAAAGGGGGACAGAGTCTACTATGGCTACACCTTC
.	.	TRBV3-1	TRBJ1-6	CASSQDFGREAPLHF	TGTGCCAGCAGCCAAGATTTCGGCAGGGAAGCACCCCTCCACTTT
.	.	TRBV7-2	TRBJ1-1	CASSLVTGSEAFF	TGTGCCAGCAGCTTAGTTACAGGGTCTGAAGCTTTCTTT
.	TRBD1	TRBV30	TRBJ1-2	CAWRDRGELYGYTF	TGTGCCTGGAGGGACAGGGGCGAACTCTATGGCTACACCTTC
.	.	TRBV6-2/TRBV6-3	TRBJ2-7	CASSYGGRIGEQYF	TGTGCCAGCAGTTATGGGGGACGGATTGGCGAGCAGTACTTC
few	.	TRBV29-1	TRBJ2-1	CSVEVRSSYNEQFF	TGCAGCGTTGAAGTGCGAAGCTCCTACAATGAGCAGTTCTTC
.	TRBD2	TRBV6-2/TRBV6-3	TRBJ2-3	CASRATSGRARLADTQYF	TGTGCCAGCAGGGCGACTAGCGGGAGGGCCCGCCTGGCGGATACGCAGTATTTT
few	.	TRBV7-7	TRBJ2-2	CASSLEQNTGELFF	TGTGCCAGCAGCTTAGAGCAAAACACCGGGGAGCTGTTTTTT
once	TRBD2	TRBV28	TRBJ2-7	CTSSSWTSGYEQYF	TGTACCAGCAGCTCTTGGACTAGCGGCTACGAGCAGTACTTC
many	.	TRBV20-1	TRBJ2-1	CSARTFHNEQFF	TGCAGTGCTAGGACTTTTCACAATGAGCAGTTCTTC
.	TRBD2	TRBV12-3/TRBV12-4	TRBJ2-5	CASSLGSPAGAETQYF	TGTGCCAGCAGTTTAGGTTCCCCCGCGGGAGCAGAGACCCAGTACTTC
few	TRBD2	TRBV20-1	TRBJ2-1	CSARVWTSRDEQFF	TGCAGTGCTAGAGTTTGGACTAGCCGCGATGAGCAGTTCTTC
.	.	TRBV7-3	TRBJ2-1	CASSLMGGGVNEQFF	TGTGCCAGCAGCTTAATGGGAGGCGGCGTCAATGAGCAGTTCTTC
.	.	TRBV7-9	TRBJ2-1	CASSQAPSRGSYNEQFF	TGTGCCAGCAGCCAGGCCCCAAGCAGGGGCTCCTACAATGAGCAGTTCTTC
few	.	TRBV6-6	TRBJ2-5	CACAPAHETQYF	TGTGCCTGCGCCCCTGCACACGAGACCCAGTACTTC
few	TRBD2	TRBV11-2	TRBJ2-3	CASSSPLLAGGVEADTQYF	TGTGCCAGCAGCTCACCCCTACTAGCGGGAGGAGTCGAGGCAGATACGCAGTATTTT
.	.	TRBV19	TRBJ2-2	CASSIGSATGELFF	TGTGCCAGTAGTATAGGATCGGCCACCGGGGAGCTGTTTTTT
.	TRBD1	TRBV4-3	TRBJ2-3	CASSQEMDRGSTDTQYF	TGCGCCAGCAGCCAAGAAATGGACAGGGGTAGCACAGATACGCAGTATTTT
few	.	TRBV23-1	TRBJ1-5	CASRDRQPQHF	TGCGCCAGCAGGGATCGGCAGCCCCAGCATTTT
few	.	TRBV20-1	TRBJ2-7	CSARTGDEQYF	TGCAGTGCTAGAACAGGCGACGAGCAGTACTTC
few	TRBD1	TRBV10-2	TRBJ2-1	CASKVTGSSYNEQFF	TGCGCCAGCAAAGTGACAGGGAGCTCCTACAATGAGCAGTTCTTC
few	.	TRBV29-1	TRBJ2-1	CSARTDSYNEQFF	TGCAGCGCCAGAACGGACAGCTACAATGAGCAGTTCTTC
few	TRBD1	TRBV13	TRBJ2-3	CASSSRDRGQDTQYF	TGTGCCAGCAGCTCCCGGGACAGGGGTCAAGATACGCAGTATTTT
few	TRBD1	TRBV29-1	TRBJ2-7	CSGRTGGYEQYF	TGCAGCGGTAGGACAGGGGGCTACGAGCAGTACTTC
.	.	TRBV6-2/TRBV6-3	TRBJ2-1	CASSRAGVGYNEQFF	TGTGCCAGCAGTCGGGCGGGTGTGGGGTACAATGAGCAGTTCTTC
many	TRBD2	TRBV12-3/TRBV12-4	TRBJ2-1	CASSLPGLAGPNEQFF	TGTGCCAGCAGTCTTCCCGGACTAGCGGGACCCAATGAGCAGTTCTTC
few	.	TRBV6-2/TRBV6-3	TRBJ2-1	CASSPSVSSYNEQFF	TGTGCCAGCAGCCCATCCGTGAGCTCCTACAATGAGCAGTTCTTC
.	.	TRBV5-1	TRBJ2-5	CASSFGTLGETQYF	TGCGCCAGCAGCTTTGGGACGTTGGGGGAGACCCAGTACTTC
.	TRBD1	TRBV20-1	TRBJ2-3	CSALGQGGGYTQYF	TGCAGTGCTTTAGGACAGGGCGGCGGGTATACGCAGTATTTT
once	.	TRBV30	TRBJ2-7	CAWRAGTLYEQYF	TGTGCCTGGAGAGCCGGGACTCTATACGAGCAGTACTTC
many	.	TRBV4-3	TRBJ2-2	CASSQVIDRTGELFF	TGCGCCAGCAGCCAAGTGATAGATCGCACCGGGGAGCTGTTTTTT
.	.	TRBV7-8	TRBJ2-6	CASSLGYQKGLRTGANVLTF	TGTGCCAGCAGCTTAGGGTACCAGAAGGGGCTTCGGACGGGGGCCAACGTCCTGACTTTC
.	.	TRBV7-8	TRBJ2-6	CASSLWGSPSGANVLTF	TGTGCCAGCAGCTTGTGGGGGTCGCCCTCTGGGGCCAACGTCCTGACTTTC
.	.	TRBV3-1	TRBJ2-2	CASSQFLRTGELFF	TGTGCCAGCAGCCAATTCCTGAGAACCGGGGAGCTGTTTTTT
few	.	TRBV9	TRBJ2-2	CASSVATEGRTGELFF	TGTGCCAGCAGCGTAGCTACCGAGGGACGAACCGGGGAGCTGTTTTTT
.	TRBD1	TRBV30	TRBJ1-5	CAWSVPHRGNQPQHF	TGTGCCTGGAGTGTGCCCCACAGGGGTAATCAGCCCCAGCATTTT
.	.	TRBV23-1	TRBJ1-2	CASTERTNYGYTF	TGCGCCAGCACCGAAAGGACTAACTATGGCTACACCTTC
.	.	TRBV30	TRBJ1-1	CAWGRGQAAFF	TGTGCCTGGGGACGGGGGCAAGCAGCTTTCTTT
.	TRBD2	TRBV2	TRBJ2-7	CASWTSGRADRYEQYF	TGTGCCTCGTGGACTAGCGGGAGGGCCGACAGGTACGAGCAGTACTTC
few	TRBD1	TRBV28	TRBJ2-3	CAISRDRITDTQYF	TGTGCCATCAGTAGGGACAGGATCACAGATACGCAGTATTTT
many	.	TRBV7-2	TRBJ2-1	CASSLSAGFSYNEQFF	TGTGCCAGCAGCTTATCCGCGGGTTTCTCCTACAATGAGCAGTTCTTC
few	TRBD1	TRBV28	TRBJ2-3	CASRVGTAPHTDTQYF	TGTGCCAGCAGGGTCGGGACAGCCCCACACACAGATACGCAGTATTTT